This T cell receptor beta chain was recovered during a study of T cell repertoires in cytomegalovirus infection. Each CDR3 protein gets one entry after TCRdb re-called the reads with MiXCR. The data contain 200,000 or so distinct CDR3 sequences, roughly 28% of them singletons. V gave up 7 bases and J gave up 1 base; unmatched junction bases: 3. The CDR3 length is 14 residues. Germline V CDR1 and CDR2: LNHDA, SQIVND (reference sequence). This clonotype was picked up a small number of times. The sequence was obtained from a human donor in good health (CMV status not recorded). Some clones in this sample may be carry-over from other donors' samples. Sequenced: PBMCs. This chain connects TRBV19 to TRBJ1-2, with 10 bases matching TRBD1. This CDR3 is CASIRTGGNYGYTF. CDR3 DNA sequence: TGTGCCAGTATCCGGACAGGGGGTAACTATGGCTACACCTTC. The full variable domain, with the rest looked up from reference TRBV19 and TRBJ1-2, is DGGITQSPKYLFRKEGQNVTLSCEQNLNHDAMYWYRQDPGQGLRLIYYSQIVNDFQKGDIAEGYSVSREKKESFPLTVTSAQKNPTAFYLCASIRTGGNYGYTFGSGTRLTVV.